This TCR beta chain was sequenced during a study of CD8+ T cells in alopecia areata. As concerns this clone: This CDR3 is also generated by other DNA sequences in the sample.

cDNA serving as the sequencing template came from extracted, reverse transcribed RNA. The protocol was immunoSEQ multiplex PCR, while the TCRdb copy is restricted to in-frame clones and leaves out a portion. The data show 150,000 to 200,000 clones, with 50% to 60% seen just once and under 15% held by the top ten. There are 14 residues in the CDR3. The V gene's germline CDR1 is MNHEY and CDR2 SMNVEV (reference sequence). V lost 6 bases and J 0 bases, leaving 9 bases between the germline ends. The J gene is TRBJ1-5, the V gene TRBV27, with D possibly being TRBD1 (5 bases). The sequences come from CD4+ T cells sorted from blood, collected at week 0. The sequence was collected from a human donor with alopecia areata. The CDR3 sequence is CASSPRDSNQPQHF. DNA for the CDR3: TGTGCCAGCAGCCCCAGGGATAGCAATCAGCCCCAGCATTTT.